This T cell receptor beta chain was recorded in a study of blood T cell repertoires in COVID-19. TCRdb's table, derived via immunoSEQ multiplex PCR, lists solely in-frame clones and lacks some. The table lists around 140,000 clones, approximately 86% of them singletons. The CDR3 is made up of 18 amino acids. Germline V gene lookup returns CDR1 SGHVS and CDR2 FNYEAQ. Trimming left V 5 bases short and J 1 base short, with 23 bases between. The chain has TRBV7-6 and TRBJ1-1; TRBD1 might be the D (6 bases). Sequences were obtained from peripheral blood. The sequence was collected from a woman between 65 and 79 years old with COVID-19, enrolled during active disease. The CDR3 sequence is CASSPWSGGPTKNTEAFF. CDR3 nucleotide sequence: TGTGCCAGCAGCCCGTGGTCGGGGGGCCCTACCAAGAACACTGAAGCTTTCTTT.